The clone carrying this T cell receptor beta chain was counted many times. Its antigen is as yet unknown. Unmatched junction bases numbered 8, after V lost 5 bases and J lost 2 bases. This CDR3 is built from 15 residues. Germline V CDR1 and CDR2: SGDLS, YYNGEE. This sample was included in a study of molecular identifiers for immune sequencing clone quantification. Study-level results: More than 99% of effector molecules, versus under 1% of naive-cell molecules, belonged to clones above 20 RNA copies. The study reportedly detected spiked Jurkat TCR RNA from one cell among 990,000 or so naive cells.

Source material for naive CD8 libraries was 20,000 to 1,000,000 sorted cells, with 10%, 30% or 50% RNA. A single record per CDR3 protein comes from TCRdb applying MiXCR to the PCR reads. The sample lists approximately 630,000 distinct CDR3 sequences; 25% were seen once. Sequenced input: naive CD8+ T cells from blood, with Jurkat cell RNA spiked in. Subset of the sample: FACS-sorted CD8+CD4-CCR7+CD45RA+ naive T cells. This TCR derives from a human donor in good health. Some libraries in this study had Jurkat cell RNA spiked in. The chain links TRBV9 to TRBJ2-3; 7 nucleotides match TRBD2. The CDR3 DNA is TGTGCCAGCAGGCCGGGGCGGGAGAACACAGATACGCAGTATTTT. Its translation is CASRPGRENTDTQYF.